This is a list of T cell receptor beta chains from one sample in a study of T-cell memory formation after mild COVID-19. One entry per CDR3 protein results from TCRdb running MiXCR on the 5' RACE reads. Of about 270,000 distinct CDR3 sequences listed, under 20% are singletons. The specimen sequenced was PBMCs or a T cell subset sorted from them (not recorded which). The receptor set was obtained from a man younger than 30 who had mild COVID-19 (a few samples of this study predate the infection). Cell type and time point are not known. The CDR3 runs from the conserved cysteine through the conserved F or W. A D gene is named only where the DNA matches it firmly. Size tells how often a clone was seen (once, few, many) or the class of an expanded clone, and some rows leave it out.

>TRBV6-2/TRBV6-3|TRBJ2-6|TRBD1|-
TGTGCCAGCAGTTCCGGGACAGGGACCGGGGCCAACGTCCTGACTTTC
CASSSGTGTGANVLTF
>TRBV6-2/TRBV6-3|TRBJ1-1|-|-
TGTGCCAGCTCAGGTTGGGGGAACACTGAAGCTTTCTTT
CASSGWGNTEAFF
>TRBV29-1|TRBJ1-2|-|few
TGCAGCGTGGGGGAGTCTTCTTATGGCTACACCTTC
CSVGESSYGYTF
>TRBV29-1|TRBJ2-2|-|many
TGCAGCGTTGAAGGGGGCACCGGGGAGCTGTTTTTT
CSVEGGTGELFF
>TRBV4-1|TRBJ1-2|TRBD1|few
TGCGCCAGCAGCCCCCCCTGGGACAGGGGATTGAATGGCTACACCTTC
CASSPPWDRGLNGYTF
>TRBV6-1|TRBJ2-7|-|-
TGTGCCAGCAACCAAAAATGGGGCTACGAGCAGTACTTC
CASNQKWGYEQYF
>TRBV28|TRBJ1-2|-|-
TGTGCCAGCAGTACCTCTCAGCGCTATGGCTACACCTTC
CASSTSQRYGYTF
>TRBV15|TRBJ2-3|TRBD2|few
TGTGCCACCAGCGTACGACTAGCGGGGCCCACAGATACGCAGTATTTT
CATSVRLAGPTDTQYF
>TRBV9|TRBJ2-3|-|few
TGTGCCAGCAGCGACACGGCCCACTATACGCAGTATTTT
CASSDTAHYTQYF
>TRBV20-1|TRBJ2-2|-|many
TGCAGTGTCAAGCGCGGAGTCCCGAACACCGGGGAGCTGTTTTTT
CSVKRGVPNTGELFF
>TRBV4-3|TRBJ1-1|TRBD1|few
TGCGCCAGCAGCCAAGCGACAGGGCGGGCTGAAGCTTTCTTT
CASSQATGRAEAFF
>TRBV4-3|TRBJ2-5|TRBD2|-
TGCGCCAGCAGCCCGGGACTAGCGGTGGGTCAAGAGACCCAGTACTTC
CASSPGLAVGQETQYF
>TRBV7-2|TRBJ2-1|TRBD2|-
TGTGCCAGCAGCGGAGGAGCGGGGGGGCCTAATGAGCAGTTCTTC
CASSGGAGGPNEQFF
>TRBV4-1|TRBJ1-1|-|-
TGCGCCAGCAGCCCAAAAACGGCTCCCCGGGGGACTGAAGCTTTCTTT
CASSPKTAPRGTEAFF
>TRBV30|TRBJ1-1|-|-
TGTGCCTGGAGTGAAGGGATTAGGAACAGTGAAGCTTTCTTT
CAWSEGIRNSEAFF
>TRBV28|TRBJ2-3|-|-
TGTGCCATTGCTTGGGCGGGCCGTCCCGGGGATACGCAGTATTTT
CAIAWAGRPGDTQYF
>TRBV5-1|TRBJ2-3|-|many
TGCGCCAGCAGCTTGGCTCTAGCGAACGAAGGGGATACGCAGTATTTT
CASSLALANEGDTQYF
>TRBV20-1|TRBJ2-7|TRBD2|-
TGCAGTGCTGCGACTAGCGGGGTTCAGTTCGAGCAGTACTTC
CSAATSGVQFEQYF
>TRBV7-2|TRBJ2-3|-|few
TGTGCCAGCAGCTTCCGCCCGGTCACAGATACGCAGTATTTT
CASSFRPVTDTQYF
>TRBV29-1|TRBJ1-1|-|-
TGCAGCGTTGAGGGATGGGAGGGCTTGGAAACTGAAGCTTTCTTT
CSVEGWEGLETEAFF
>TRBV2|TRBJ2-5|-|many
TGTGCCAGCAGCCGACTAACACCACAAGAGACCCAGTACTTC
CASSRLTPQETQYF
>TRBV7-9|TRBJ1-2|TRBD1|few
TGTGCCAGCAGCTTAGATGGGACAGATTACTATGGCTACACCTTC
CASSLDGTDYYGYTF
>TRBV3-1|TRBJ2-1|-|few
TGTGCCAGCAGCCAAGCGGAGCGGAAGTTCTTC
CASSQAERKFF
>TRBV7-9|TRBJ2-2|-|few
TGTGCCAGCAGCGTCCCGGGACCCTACACCGGGGAGCTGTTTTTT
CASSVPGPYTGELFF
>TRBV12-3/TRBV12-4|TRBJ2-5|TRBD2|few
TGTGCCAGCAGTTCCAGCCCGGGGGGGCTGAAGACCCAGTACTTC
CASSSSPGGLKTQYF
>TRBV4-1|TRBJ2-7|-|many
TGCGCCAGCAGCCAGAACTACGAGCAGTACTTC
CASSQNYEQYF
>TRBV5-1|TRBJ1-3|TRBD1|-
TGCGCCAGCAGCGGAGGGACAGGTGGAAACACCATATATTTT
CASSGGTGGNTIYF
>TRBV9|TRBJ2-3|-|few
TGTGCCAGCAGGGAAGGACTGGGGGCAGATACGCAGTATTTT
CASREGLGADTQYF
>TRBV11-2|TRBJ2-2|-|few
TGTGCCAGCAGCTTAGTGTATGGTATCGGCGCCGGGGAGCTGTTTTTT
CASSLVYGIGAGELFF
>TRBV5-1|TRBJ2-3|TRBD2|-
TGCGCCAGCAGCTTTTCGCTAGCGGGGAACACAGATACGCAGTATTTT
CASSFSLAGNTDTQYF
>TRBV19|TRBJ2-2|-|-
TGTGCCAGTAGTATAGATCGCCAAACCGGGGAGCTGTTTTTT
CASSIDRQTGELFF
>TRBV18|TRBJ2-7|-|-
TGTGCCAGCTCCCAGGAACCCTACGAGCAGTACTTC
CASSQEPYEQYF
>TRBV6-5|TRBJ2-3|TRBD1|few
TGTGCCAGCAGTTACTCGCTTAGGACAGGGGGCGCGTGGGATACGCAGTATTTT
CASSYSLRTGGAWDTQYF
>TRBV2|TRBJ2-5|-|-
TGTGCCAGCACCAGCAGGAGTCGTGAGACCCAGTACTTC
CASTSRSRETQYF
>TRBV7-2|TRBJ1-6|-|-
TGTGCCAGCAGCACGTATAGCGGAGAGGGGTCACCCCTCCACTTT
CASSTYSGEGSPLHF
>TRBV6-2/TRBV6-3|TRBJ1-1|-|few
TGTGCCAGCAGTTATCAACAGAACACTGAAGCTTTCTTT
CASSYQQNTEAFF
>TRBV7-2|TRBJ2-1|TRBD2|few
TGTGCCAGCAGCGCCACTAGCGGGGGGCTTGATGAGCAGTTCTTC
CASSATSGGLDEQFF
>TRBV7-6|TRBJ2-1|TRBD1|few
TGTGCCAGCAGCTTAGTCGACAGGGACAATGAGCAGTTCTTC
CASSLVDRDNEQFF
>TRBV7-2|TRBJ2-4|-|-
TGTGCCAGCACCTCCGGGACAACGAACGTAAACATTCAGTACTTC
CASTSGTTNVNIQYF
>TRBV2|TRBJ1-5|-|-
TGTGCCAGCAGTGAAAGACAGTCAGATCAGCCCCAGCATTTT
CASSERQSDQPQHF
>TRBV5-6|TRBJ2-1|-|-
TGTGCCAGCCTCCGCTACAATGAGCAGTTCTTC
CASLRYNEQFF
>TRBV6-5|TRBJ1-6|TRBD1|few
TGTGCCAGCAGGCTCAGACAGGGGACACCCCTCCACTTT
CASRLRQGTPLHF
>TRBV5-6|TRBJ2-3|-|many
TGTGCCAGCAGCTTGGACCAGGGAGGTTCAGATACGCAGTATTTT
CASSLDQGGSDTQYF
>TRBV7-3|TRBJ2-1|-|few
TGTGCCAGCAGCTTAGTGGTTCAGGATGAGCAGTTCTTC
CASSLVVQDEQFF
>TRBV5-1|TRBJ2-5|TRBD1|few
TGCGCCAGCAGCTCACAGGGGTTCTTCCAAGAGACCCAGTACTTC
CASSSQGFFQETQYF
>TRBV5-1|TRBJ1-1|-|few
TGCGCCAGCAGCTTGGGGGGACAGAACACTGAAGCTTTCTTT
CASSLGGQNTEAFF
>TRBV9|TRBJ1-1|-|-
TGTGCCAGCAGCTCGGTAATGAACACTGAAGCTTTCTTT
CASSSVMNTEAFF
>TRBV18|TRBJ1-6|-|-
TGTGCCAGCTCACCAGTTATGGCGGGGGAATCACCCCTCCACTTT
CASSPVMAGESPLHF
>TRBV7-2|TRBJ2-3|-|few
TGTGCCAGCAGCTCCCGGTTGTCCACAGATACGCAGTATTTT
CASSSRLSTDTQYF
>TRBV6-6|TRBJ2-5|TRBD2|-
TGTGCCAGCAGTCCGCAGACTAGCGGGGGGAGCGAGACCCAGTACTTC
CASSPQTSGGSETQYF
>TRBV7-2|TRBJ2-3|TRBD1|few
TGTGCCAGCAGCCAGGACAGGGGGACAGATACGCAGTATTTT
CASSQDRGTDTQYF
>TRBV15|TRBJ2-5|-|-
TGTGCCACCAGTCGCTATGGGAAGGAAATGGCCCTCCACCAAGAGACCCAGTACTTC
CATSRYGKEMALHQETQYF
>TRBV6-1|TRBJ2-2|TRBD2|-
TGTGCCAGCACTGAGGCTAGCGGGGATCCCGGGGAGCTGTTTTTT
CASTEASGDPGELFF
>TRBV7-3|TRBJ2-3|-|few
TGTGCCAGCAGTTTCGGGTTACACACAGATACGCAGTATTTT
CASSFGLHTDTQYF